This T cell receptor beta chain was sequenced for a study of CD8 T cells in ankylosing spondylitis. Via MiXCR, TCRdb re-called the 5' RACE reads, giving one row per CDR3 protein. Of over 75,000 distinct CDR3 sequences listed, about 8.8% were seen once; the top ten hold 4% to 5.5%. Germline V CDR1 and CDR2: SNHLY, FYNNEI. The length of the CDR3 is 15 residues. The J segment lost 2 bases and the V segment lost 4 bases, leaving 5 bases of the junction unmatched. General study findings and limits: Clones linked to disease, bearing a CD8+ phenotype, were relatively rare in peripheral blood. Ankylosing spondylitis blood appeared to carry a characteristic TCR beta motif of seven to nine highly homologous variants.

The table lists this clonotype with many counts. As yet, its antigen is unknown. The specimen sequenced was blood, either unsorted or a sorted T cell fraction (not recorded which). This sequence originates from a male donor with ankylosing spondylitis or in good health (not recorded which). The J gene is TRBJ2-3, the V gene TRBV2; 8 bases agree with TRBD2. Here the CDR3 reads CASSVTSGHTDTQYF. Written as DNA, the CDR3 is TGTGCCAGCAGTGTAACTAGCGGCCACACAGATACGCAGTATTTT.